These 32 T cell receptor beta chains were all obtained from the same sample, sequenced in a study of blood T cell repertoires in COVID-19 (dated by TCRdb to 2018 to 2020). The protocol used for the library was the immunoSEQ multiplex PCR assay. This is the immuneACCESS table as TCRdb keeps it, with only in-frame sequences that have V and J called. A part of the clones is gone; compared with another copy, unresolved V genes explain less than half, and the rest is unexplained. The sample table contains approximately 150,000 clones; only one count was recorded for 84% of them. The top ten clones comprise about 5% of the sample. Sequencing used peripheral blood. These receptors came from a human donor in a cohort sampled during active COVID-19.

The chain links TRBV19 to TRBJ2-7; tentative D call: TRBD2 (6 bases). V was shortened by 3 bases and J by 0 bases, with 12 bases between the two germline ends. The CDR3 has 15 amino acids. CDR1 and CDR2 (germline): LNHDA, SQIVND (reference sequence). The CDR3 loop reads CASSMEGRSSYEQYF. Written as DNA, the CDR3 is TGTGCCAGTAGTATGGAGGGTCGAAGCTCCTACGAGCAGTACTTC.

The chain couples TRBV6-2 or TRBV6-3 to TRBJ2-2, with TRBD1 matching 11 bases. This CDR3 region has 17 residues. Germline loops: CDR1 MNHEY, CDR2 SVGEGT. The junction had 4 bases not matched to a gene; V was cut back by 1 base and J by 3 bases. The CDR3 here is CASSYLGQGVDTGELFF. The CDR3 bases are TGTGCCAGCAGTTACTTGGGACAGGGGGTAGACACCGGGGAGCTGTTTTTT.

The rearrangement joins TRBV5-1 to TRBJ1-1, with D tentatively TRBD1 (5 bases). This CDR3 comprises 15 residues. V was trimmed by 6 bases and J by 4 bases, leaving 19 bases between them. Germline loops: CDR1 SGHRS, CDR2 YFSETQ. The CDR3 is CASTLRDFVSTEAFF. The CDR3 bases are TGCGCCAGCACCCTGAGGGACTTCGTCAGCACTGAAGCTTTCTTT.

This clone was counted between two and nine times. The CDR3 nucleotides are TGTGCCAGCAGTTTAGATACAGCTCACGAGCAGTACTTC. Translating it yields CASSLDTAHEQYF. The chain joins TRBV28 to TRBJ2-7; D ambiguous. V was cut by 2 bases and J by 5 bases, with 10 bases left in between. Germline CDR1 and CDR2: MDHEN and SYDVKM. The CDR3 is made up of 13 amino acids. Variable domain in full (rest from reference TRBV28 and TRBJ2-7): DVKVTQSSRYLVKRTGEKVFLECVQDMDHENMFWYRQDPGLGLRLIYFSYDVKMKEKGDIPEGYSVSREKKERFSLILESASTNQTSMYLCASSLDTAHEQYFGPGTRLTVT.

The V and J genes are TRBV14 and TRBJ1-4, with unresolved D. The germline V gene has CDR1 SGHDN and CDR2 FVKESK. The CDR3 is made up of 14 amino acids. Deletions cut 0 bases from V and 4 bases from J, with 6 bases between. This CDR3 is CASSQDRSNEKLFF. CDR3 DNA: TGTGCCAGCAGCCAAGACCGCAGTAATGAAAAACTGTTTTTT.

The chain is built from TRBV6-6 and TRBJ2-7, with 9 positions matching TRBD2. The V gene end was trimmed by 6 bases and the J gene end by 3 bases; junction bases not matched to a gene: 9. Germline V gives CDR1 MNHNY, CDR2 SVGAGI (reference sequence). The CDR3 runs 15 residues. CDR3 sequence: CASRPPSGGNYEQYF. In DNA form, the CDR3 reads TGTGCCAGCAGACCCCCCAGCGGGGGGAACTACGAGCAGTACTTC.

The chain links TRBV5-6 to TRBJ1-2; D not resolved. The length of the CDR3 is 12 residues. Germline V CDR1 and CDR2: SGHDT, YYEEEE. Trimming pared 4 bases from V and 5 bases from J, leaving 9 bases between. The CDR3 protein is CASSLSGYGYTF. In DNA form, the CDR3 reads TGTGCCAGCAGCCTGAGTGGTTATGGCTACACCTTC.

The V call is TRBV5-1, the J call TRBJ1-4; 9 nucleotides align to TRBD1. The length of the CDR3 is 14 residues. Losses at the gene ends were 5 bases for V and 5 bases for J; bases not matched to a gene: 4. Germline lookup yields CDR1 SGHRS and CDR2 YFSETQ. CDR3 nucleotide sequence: TGCGCCAGCAGTTCGGACAGGGGAAATGAAAAACTGTTTTTT. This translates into CASSSDRGNEKLFF.

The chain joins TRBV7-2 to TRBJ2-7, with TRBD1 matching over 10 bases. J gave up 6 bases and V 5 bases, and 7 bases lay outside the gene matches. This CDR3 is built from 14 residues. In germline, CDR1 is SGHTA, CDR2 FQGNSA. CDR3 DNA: TGTGCCAGCAGCGACAGGGGGCTCGTCGGCGAGCAGTACTTC. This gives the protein CASSDRGLVGEQYF. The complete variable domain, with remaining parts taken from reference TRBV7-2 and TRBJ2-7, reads GAGVSQSPSNKVTEKGKDVELRCDPISGHTALYWYRQSLGQGLEFLIYFQGNSAPDKSGLPSDRFSAERTGGSVSTLTIQRTQQEDSAVYLCASSDRGLVGEQYFGPGTRLTVT.

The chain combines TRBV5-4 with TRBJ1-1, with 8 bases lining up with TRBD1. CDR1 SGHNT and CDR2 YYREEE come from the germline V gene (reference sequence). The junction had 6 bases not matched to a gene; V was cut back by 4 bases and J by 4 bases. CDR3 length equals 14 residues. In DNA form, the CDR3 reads TGTGCCAGCAGCAAAGGACAGGGCGCCACTGAAGCTTTCTTT. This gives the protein CASSKGQGATEAFF.

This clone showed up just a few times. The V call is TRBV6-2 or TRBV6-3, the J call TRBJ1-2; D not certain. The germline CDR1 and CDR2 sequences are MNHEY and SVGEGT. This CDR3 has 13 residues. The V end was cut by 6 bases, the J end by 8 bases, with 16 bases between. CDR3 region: CASSAERLRGYTF. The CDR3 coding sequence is TGTGCCAGCAGCGCAGAAAGACTCCGGGGCTACACCTTC.

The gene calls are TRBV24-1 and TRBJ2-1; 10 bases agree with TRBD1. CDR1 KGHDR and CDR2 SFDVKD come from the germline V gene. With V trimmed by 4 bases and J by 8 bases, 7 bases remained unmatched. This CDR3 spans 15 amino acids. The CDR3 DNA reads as TGTGCCACCAGTGACCCCGGGACAGGGGTCGATGAGCAGTTCTTC. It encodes CATSDPGTGVDEQFF.

In DNA form, the CDR3 reads TGCGCCAGCAGCCCGGGGAACACAGATACGCAGTATTTT. Translated: CASSPGNTDTQYF. V is TRBV5-1 and J is TRBJ2-3; weak D call: TRBD2 (5 bases). Germline V CDR1 and CDR2: SGHRS, YFSETQ. Trimming pared 4 bases from V and 2 bases from J, leaving 8 bases between. This CDR3 has 13 amino acids.

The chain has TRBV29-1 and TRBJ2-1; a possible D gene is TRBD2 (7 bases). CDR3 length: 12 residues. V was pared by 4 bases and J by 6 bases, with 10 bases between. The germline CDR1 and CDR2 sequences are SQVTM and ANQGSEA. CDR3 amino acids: CSVVGGPNEQFF. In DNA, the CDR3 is TGCAGCGTTGTGGGGGGGCCCAATGAGCAGTTCTTC.

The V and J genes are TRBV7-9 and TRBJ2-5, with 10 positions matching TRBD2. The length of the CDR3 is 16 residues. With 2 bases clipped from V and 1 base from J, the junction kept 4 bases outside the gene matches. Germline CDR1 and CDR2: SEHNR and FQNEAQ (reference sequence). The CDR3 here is CASSLISGGLQETQYF. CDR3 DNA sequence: TGTGCCAGCAGCTTAATTAGCGGGGGGCTCCAAGAGACCCAGTACTTC. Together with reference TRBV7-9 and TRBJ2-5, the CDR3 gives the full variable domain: DTGVSQNPRHKITKRGQNVTFRCDPISEHNRLYWYRQTLGQGPEFLTYFQNEAQLEKSRLLSDRFSAERPKGSFSTLEIQRTEQGDSAMYLCASSLISGGLQETQYFGPGTRLLVL.

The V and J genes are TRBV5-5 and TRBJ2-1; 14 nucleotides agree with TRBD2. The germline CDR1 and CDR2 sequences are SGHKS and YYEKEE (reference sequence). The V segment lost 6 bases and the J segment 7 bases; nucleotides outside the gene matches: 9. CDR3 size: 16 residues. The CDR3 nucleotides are TGTGCCAGCAACAGACTAGCGGGAGGGCCGGAGAATGAGCAGTTCTTC. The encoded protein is CASNRLAGGPENEQFF.

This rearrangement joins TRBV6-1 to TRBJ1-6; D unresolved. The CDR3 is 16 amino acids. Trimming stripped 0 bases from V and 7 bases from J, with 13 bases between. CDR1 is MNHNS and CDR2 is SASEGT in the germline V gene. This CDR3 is CASSEARALGNSPLHF. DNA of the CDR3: TGTGCCAGCAGTGAAGCGAGGGCCCTAGGGAATTCACCCCTCCACTTT.

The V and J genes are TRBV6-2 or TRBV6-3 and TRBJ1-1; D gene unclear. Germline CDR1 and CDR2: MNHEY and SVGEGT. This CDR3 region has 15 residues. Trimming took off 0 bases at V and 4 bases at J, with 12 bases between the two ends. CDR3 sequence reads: CASSYSKTVGTEAFF. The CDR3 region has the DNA TGTGCCAGCAGTTACTCGAAAACAGTCGGCACTGAAGCTTTCTTT.

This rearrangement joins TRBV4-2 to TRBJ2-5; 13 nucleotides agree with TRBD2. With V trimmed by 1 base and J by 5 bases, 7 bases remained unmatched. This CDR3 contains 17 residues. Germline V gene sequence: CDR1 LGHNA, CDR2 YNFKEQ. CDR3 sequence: CASSQGTSGGGEETQYF. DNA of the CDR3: TGTGCCAGCAGCCAAGGGACTAGCGGGGGAGGGGAGGAGACCCAGTACTTC.

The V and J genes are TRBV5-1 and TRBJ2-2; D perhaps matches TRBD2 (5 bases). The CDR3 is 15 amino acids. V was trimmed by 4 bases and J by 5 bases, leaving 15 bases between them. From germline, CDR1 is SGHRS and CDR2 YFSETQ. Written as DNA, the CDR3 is TGCGCCAGCAGCCCAGAACCGGGGTTAACCGGGGAGCTGTTTTTT. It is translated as CASSPEPGLTGELFF.

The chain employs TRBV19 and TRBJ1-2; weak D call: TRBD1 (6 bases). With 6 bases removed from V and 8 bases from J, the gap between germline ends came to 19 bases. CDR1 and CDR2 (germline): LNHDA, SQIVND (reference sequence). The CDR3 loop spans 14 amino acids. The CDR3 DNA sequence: TGTGCCAGTAGCTCCACAGGGCCGATCGGCGGCTACACCTTC. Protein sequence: CASSSTGPIGGYTF.

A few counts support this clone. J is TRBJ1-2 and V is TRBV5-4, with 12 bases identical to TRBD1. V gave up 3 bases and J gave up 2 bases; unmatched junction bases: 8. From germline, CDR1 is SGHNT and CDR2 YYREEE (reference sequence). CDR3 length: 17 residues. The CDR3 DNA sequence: TGTGCCAGCAGCTCCGGGACAGGGGGCGAATTGAACTATGGCTACACCTTC. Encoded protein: CASSSGTGGELNYGYTF.

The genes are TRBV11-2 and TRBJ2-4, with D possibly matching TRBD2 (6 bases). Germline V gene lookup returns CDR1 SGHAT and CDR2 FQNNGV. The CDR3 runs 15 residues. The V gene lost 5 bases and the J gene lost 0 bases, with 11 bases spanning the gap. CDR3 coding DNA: TGTGCCAGCAGCGGGGGGACCCTAGCCAAAAACATTCAGTACTTC. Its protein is CASSGGTLAKNIQYF.

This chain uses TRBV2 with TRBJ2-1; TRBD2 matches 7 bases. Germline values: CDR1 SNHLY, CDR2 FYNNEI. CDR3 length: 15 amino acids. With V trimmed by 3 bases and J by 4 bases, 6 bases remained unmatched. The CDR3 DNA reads TGTGCCAGCAGTGAGGGGGGGATCTTTTACAATGAGCAGTTCTTC. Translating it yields CASSEGGIFYNEQFF.

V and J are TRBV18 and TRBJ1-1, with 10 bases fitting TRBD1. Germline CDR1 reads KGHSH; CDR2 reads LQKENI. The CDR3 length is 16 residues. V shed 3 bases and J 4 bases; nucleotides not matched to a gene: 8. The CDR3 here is CASSPRDRGAGTEAFF. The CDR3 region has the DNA TGTGCCAGCTCACCGAGGGACAGGGGCGCGGGCACTGAAGCTTTCTTT.

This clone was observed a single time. CDR3 coding DNA: TGTGCCAGCAGTTTATCTGGCAGAAACTACGAGCAGTACTTC. This sequence encodes CASSLSGRNYEQYF. V is TRBV28 and J is TRBJ2-7; D not resolved. This CDR3 region has 14 residues. Trimming stripped 1 base from V and 3 bases from J, with 10 bases between. Germline V gives CDR1 MDHEN, CDR2 SYDVKM.

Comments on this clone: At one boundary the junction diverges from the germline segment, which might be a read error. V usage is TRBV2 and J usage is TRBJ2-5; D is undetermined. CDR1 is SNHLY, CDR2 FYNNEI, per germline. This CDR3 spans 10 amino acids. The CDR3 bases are TGTGCCAGCAGCGAAGAGACCCAGTACTTC. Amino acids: CASSEETQYF.

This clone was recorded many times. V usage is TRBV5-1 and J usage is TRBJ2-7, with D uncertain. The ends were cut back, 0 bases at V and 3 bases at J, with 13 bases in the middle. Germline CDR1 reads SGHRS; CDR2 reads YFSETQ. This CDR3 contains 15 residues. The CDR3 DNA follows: TGCGCCAGCAGCTTGGATCTGGGCGTGAGCTACGAGCAGTACTTC. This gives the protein CASSLDLGVSYEQYF.

The CDR3 bases are TGCAGCGCAGACAGGGAAGAGGGCACTGAAGCTTTCTTT. Protein sequence: CSADREEGTEAFF. This chain uses TRBV29-1 with TRBJ1-1, with TRBD1 matching over 7 bases. The CDR3 has 13 amino acids. Germline V gene lookup returns CDR1 SQVTM and CDR2 ANQGSEA. V lost 7 bases and J lost 4; bases outside the gene matches: 9.

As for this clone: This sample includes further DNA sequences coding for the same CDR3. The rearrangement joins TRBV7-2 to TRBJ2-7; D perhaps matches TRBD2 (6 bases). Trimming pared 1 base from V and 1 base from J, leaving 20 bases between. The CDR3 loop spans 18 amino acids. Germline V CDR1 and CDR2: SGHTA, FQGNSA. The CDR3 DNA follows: TGTGCCAGCAGCTTAGACCCCCTGGGACTGGCCGATTCCTACGAGCAGTACTTC. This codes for CASSLDPLGLADSYEQYF. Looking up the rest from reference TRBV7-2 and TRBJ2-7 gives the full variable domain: GAGVSQSPSNKVTEKGKDVELRCDPISGHTALYWYRQSLGQGLEFLIYFQGNSAPDKSGLPSDRFSAERTGGSVSTLTIQRTQQEDSAVYLCASSLDPLGLADSYEQYFGPGTRLTVT.

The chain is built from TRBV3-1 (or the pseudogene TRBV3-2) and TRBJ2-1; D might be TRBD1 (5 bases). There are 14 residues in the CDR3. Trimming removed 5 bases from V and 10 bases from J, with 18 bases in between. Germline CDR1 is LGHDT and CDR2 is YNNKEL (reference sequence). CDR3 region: CASSEVSRAREQFF. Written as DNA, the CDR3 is TGTGCCAGCAGCGAGGTTTCCAGGGCTCGGGAGCAGTTCTTC.

CDR3 in amino acids: CASSTRGGGELFF. CDR3 bases: TGTGCCAGCAGCACTCGGGGGGGCGGGGAGCTGTTTTTT. V is TRBV3-1 (or the pseudogene TRBV3-2) and J is TRBJ2-2, with 8 bases fitting TRBD2. CDR3 length equals 13 residues. After removal of 5 bases from V and 7 bases from J, the junction contained 3 bases not matched to a gene. Germline assignment: CDR1 LGHDT and CDR2 YNNKEL (reference sequence).